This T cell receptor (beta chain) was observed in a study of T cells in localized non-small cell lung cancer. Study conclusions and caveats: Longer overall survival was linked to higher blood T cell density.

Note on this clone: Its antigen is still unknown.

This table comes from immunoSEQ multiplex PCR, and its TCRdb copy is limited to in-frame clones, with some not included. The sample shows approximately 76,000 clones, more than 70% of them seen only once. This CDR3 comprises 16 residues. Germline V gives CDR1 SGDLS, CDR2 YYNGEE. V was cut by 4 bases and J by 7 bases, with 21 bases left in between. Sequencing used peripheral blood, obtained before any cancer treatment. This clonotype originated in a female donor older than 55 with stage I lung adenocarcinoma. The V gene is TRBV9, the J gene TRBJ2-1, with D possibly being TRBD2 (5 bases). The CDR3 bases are TGTGCCAGCAGCCTCCAACCCCGGGAAACCGGGAATGAGCAGTTCTTC. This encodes CASSLQPRETGNEQFF.